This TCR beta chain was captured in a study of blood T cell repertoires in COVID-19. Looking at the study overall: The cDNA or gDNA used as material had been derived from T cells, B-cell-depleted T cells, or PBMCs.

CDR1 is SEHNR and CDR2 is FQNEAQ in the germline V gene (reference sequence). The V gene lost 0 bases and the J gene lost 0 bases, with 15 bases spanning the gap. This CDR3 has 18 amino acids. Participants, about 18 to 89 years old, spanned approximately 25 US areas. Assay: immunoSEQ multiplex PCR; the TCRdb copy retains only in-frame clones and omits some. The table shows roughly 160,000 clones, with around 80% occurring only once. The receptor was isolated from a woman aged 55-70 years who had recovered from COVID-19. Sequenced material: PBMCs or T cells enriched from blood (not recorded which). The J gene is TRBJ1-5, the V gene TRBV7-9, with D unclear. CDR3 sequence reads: CASSLASLSGYSNQPQHF. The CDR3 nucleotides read TGTGCCAGCAGCTTAGCAAGTTTAAGCGGGTATAGCAATCAGCCCCAGCATTTT.